This T cell receptor beta chain is drawn from a study of OX40 agonist ivuxolimab in advanced cancers. Study overall: Patients were treated with ivuxolimab, an agonistic anti-OX40 (CD134) antibody. Each patient was given ivuxolimab into a vein every 2 weeks, at 0.01 to 10 mg/kg.

The CDR3 totals 16 residues. The ends were cut back, 2 bases at V and 0 bases at J, with 13 bases in the middle. Looked up from germline, CDR1 is MDHEN and CDR2 is SYDVKM. The repertoire was sequenced with immunoSEQ multiplex PCR; TCRdb's copy has only in-frame clones and lacks some. The top ten hold roughly 0.16% of the sample, which has just over 95,000 clones, around 90% seen once. Sequenced material: CD4+ or CD8+ T cells sorted from blood, taken in a trial of the OX40 agonist ivuxolimab. This rearrangement joins TRBV28 to TRBJ1-2; possibly TRBD1 for D (5 bases). The origin of this receptor is an adult with an advanced solid tumor such as melanoma, head and neck, liver or kidney cancer. The CDR3 bases are TGTGCCAGCAGTTTAGGGGGAATCCGGGCTAACTATGGCTACACCTTC. The encoded protein is CASSLGGIRANYGYTF.